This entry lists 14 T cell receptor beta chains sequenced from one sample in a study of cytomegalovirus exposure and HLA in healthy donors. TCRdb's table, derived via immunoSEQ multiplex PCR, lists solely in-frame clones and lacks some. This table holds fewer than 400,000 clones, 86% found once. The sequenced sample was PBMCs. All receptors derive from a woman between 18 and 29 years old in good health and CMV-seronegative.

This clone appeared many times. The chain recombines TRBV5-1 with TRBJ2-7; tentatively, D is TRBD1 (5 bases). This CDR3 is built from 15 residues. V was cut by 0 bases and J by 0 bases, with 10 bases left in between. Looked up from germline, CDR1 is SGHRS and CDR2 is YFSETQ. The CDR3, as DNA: TGCGCCAGCAGCTTGGCCGTCGACAGCTCCTACGAGCAGTACTTC. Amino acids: CASSLAVDSSYEQYF.

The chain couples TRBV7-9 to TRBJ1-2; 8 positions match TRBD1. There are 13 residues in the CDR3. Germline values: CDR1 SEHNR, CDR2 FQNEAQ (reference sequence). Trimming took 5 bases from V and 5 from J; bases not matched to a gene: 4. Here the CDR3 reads CASSKGQEYGYTF. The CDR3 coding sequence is TGTGCCAGCAGCAAGGGACAGGAGTATGGCTACACCTTC. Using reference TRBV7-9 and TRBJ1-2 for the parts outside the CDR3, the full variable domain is DTGVSQNPRHKITKRGQNVTFRCDPISEHNRLYWYRQTLGQGPEFLTYFQNEAQLEKSRLLSDRFSAERPKGSFSTLEIQRTEQGDSAMYLCASSKGQEYGYTFGSGTRLTVV.

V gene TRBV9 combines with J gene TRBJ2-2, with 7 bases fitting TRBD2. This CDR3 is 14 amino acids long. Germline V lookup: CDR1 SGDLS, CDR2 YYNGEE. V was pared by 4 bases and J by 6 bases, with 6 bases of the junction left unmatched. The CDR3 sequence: CASSSRRGAGELFF. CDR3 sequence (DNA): TGTGCCAGCAGCTCCCGTCGGGGGGCCGGGGAGCTGTTTTTT.

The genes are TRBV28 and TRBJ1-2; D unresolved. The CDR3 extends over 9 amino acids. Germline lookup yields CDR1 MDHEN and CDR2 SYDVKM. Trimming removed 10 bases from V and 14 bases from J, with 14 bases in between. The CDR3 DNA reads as TGTGCCACCTCCCCGGTTTTAACCTTC. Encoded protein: CATSPVLTF.

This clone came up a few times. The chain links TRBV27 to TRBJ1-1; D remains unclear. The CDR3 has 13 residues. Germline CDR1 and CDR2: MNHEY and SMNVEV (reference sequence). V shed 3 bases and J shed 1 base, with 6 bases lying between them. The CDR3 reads CASSFTRNTEAFF. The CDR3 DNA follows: TGTGCCAGCAGTTTTACACGGAACACTGAAGCTTTCTTT.

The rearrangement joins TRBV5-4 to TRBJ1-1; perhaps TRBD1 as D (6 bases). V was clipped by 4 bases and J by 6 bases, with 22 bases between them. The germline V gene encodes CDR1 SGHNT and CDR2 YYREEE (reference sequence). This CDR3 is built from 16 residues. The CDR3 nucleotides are TGTGCCAGCAGCCCCAGAGGCAGGGGCGACTCGGCTGAAGCTTTCTTT. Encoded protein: CASSPRGRGDSAEAFF.

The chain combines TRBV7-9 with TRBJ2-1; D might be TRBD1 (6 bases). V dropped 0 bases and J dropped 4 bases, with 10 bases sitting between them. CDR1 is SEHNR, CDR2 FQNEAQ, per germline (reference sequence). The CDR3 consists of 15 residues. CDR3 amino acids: CASSLAGAEYNEQFF. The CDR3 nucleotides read TGTGCCAGCAGCTTAGCGGGGGCGGAATACAATGAGCAGTTCTTC.

The CDR3 DNA sequence: TGTGCCAGCAGCCGTGGGCAGGCCTACCAAGAGACCCAGTACTTC. This encodes CASSRGQAYQETQYF. This chain joins TRBV5-4 and TRBJ2-5; the D is unclear. There are 15 residues in the CDR3. Per germline, CDR1 SGHNT and CDR2 YYREEE (reference sequence). V was trimmed by 4 bases and J by 0 bases, leaving 13 bases between them.

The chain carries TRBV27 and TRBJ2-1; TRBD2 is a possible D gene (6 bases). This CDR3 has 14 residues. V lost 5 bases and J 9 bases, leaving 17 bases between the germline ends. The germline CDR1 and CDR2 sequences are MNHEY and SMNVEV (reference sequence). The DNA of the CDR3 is TGTGCCAGCAGTCCTCGACTAGGGACGGGTGAGCAGTTCTTC. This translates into CASSPRLGTGEQFF.

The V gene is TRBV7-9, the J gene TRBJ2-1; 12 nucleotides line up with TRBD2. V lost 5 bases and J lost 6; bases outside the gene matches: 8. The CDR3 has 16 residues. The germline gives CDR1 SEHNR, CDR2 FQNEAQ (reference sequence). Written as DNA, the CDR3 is TGTGCCAGCAGCCCTGCTAGCGGGAGGGCCCTCAATGAGCAGTTCTTC. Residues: CASSPASGRALNEQFF.

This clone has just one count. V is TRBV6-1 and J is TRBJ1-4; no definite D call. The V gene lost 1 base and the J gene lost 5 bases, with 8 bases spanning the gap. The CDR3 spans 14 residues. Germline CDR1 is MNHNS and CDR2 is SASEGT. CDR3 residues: CASSEDPGNEKLFF. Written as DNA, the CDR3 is TGTGCCAGCAGTGAAGACCCGGGGAATGAAAAACTGTTTTTT.

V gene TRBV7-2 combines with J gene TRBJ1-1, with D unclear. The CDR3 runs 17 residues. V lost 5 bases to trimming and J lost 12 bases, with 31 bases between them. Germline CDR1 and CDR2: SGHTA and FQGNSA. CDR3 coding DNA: TGTGCCAGCAGCCTCCGATTCCACCAACTATCAGAGCCGCGGACTTTCTTT. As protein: CASSLRFHQLSEPRTFF.

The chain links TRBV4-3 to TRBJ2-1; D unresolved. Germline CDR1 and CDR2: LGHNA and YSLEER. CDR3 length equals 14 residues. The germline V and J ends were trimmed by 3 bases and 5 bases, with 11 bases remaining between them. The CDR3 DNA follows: TGCGCCAGCAGCCACTTCTATCAGGACAATGAGCAGTTCTTC. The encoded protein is CASSHFYQDNEQFF.

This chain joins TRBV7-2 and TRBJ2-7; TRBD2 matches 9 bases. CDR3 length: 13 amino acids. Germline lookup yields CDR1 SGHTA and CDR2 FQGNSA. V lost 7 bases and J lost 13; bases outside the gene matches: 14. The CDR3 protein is CASTSLGLAGNYF. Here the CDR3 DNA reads TGTGCCAGCACCTCCCTTGGGCTAGCGGGAAACTACTTC.